This TCR beta chain is from a study of neurological immune-mediated disorders. The time point: longitudinal time-point 1 (baseline). 2 million unsorted PBMCs were stored in RNAlater at -80 °C before RNA extraction. Study outcomes and limitations: The greatest degree of TCR clonal expansion was observed in HTLV-1-associated myelopathy, with the lowest in multiple sclerosis, below that of healthy controls. TCR-beta repertoires seemed private in all groups, with no expanded CDR3 amino acid sequences shared.

The CDR3 spans 16 residues. Germline-derived CDR1 and CDR2 are SGHRS and YFSETQ. V lost 0 bases to trimming and J lost 4 bases; unmatched junction nucleotides: 3. This clonotype has more than one count but fewer than ten. The antigen remains unidentified. The cDNA came from 5'RACE, which used 10-nucleotide random UMIs. From the 5' RACE reads, TCRdb called clonotypes with MiXCR, one entry per CDR3 protein. The data contain 70,000 to 75,000 distinct CDR3 sequences, roughly an eighth of them singletons. This sequence originates from a female donor with HTLV-1-associated myelopathy (HAM/TSP). The chain uses TRBV5-1 and TRBJ2-3; TRBD1 aligns across 12 bases. The sample was PBMCs. As DNA, the CDR3 is TGCGCCAGCAGCTTGGAAGGGACAGGGGGCCCAGATACGCAGTATTTT. Residues: CASSLEGTGGPDTQYF.